The rows below give T cell receptor beta chains drawn from one sample of a study of T cell responses to AZD1222 COVID-19 vaccine. Only in-frame clones appear in the TCRdb table, and some are missing; sequencing was by immunoSEQ multiplex PCR. The sample lists tens of thousands of clones, around nine tenths occurring once. This material consisted of peripheral blood, taken 28 days after the second AZD1222 dose. The source of these receptors is an adult who received the AZD1222 COVID-19 vaccine. The CDR3 runs from the conserved cysteine through the conserved F or W. The D gene is left open where the match is weak. Size values are once, few and many counts, or a class for expanded clones, and some rows have none.

size: -
V: TRBV4-1
D: -
J: TRBJ1-5
CDR3: CASSPRGGPNQPQHF
DNA: TGCGCCAGCAGCCCTCGGGGAGGCCCCAATCAGCCCCAGCATTTT

size: once
V: TRBV4-2
D: -
J: TRBJ1-6
CDR3: CASSPRQDNSPLHF
DNA: TGTGCCAGCAGCCCCCGACAGGATAATTCACCCCTCCACTTT

size: -
V: TRBV5-4
D: TRBD1
J: TRBJ1-2
CDR3: CASSPIATGEGHGYTF
DNA: TGTGCCAGCAGCCCAATCGCGACAGGGGAGGGCCATGGCTACACCTTC

size: -
V: TRBV13
D: -
J: TRBJ1-5
CDR3: CASSLRDQPQHF
DNA: TGTGCCAGCAGCTTACGAGATCAGCCCCAGCATTTT

size: once
V: TRBV5-1
D: -
J: TRBJ1-6
CDR3: CASSSGEGSYNSPLHF
DNA: TGCGCCAGCAGCTCGGGGGAAGGGTCCTATAATTCACCCCTCCACTTT

size: -
V: TRBV9
D: -
J: TRBJ2-1
CDR3: CASSVGAGAYNEQFF
DNA: TGTGCCAGCAGCGTAGGGGCGGGGGCTTACAATGAGCAGTTCTTC

size: once
V: TRBV5-4
D: -
J: TRBJ2-3
CDR3: CASSLVSSDTQYF
DNA: TGTGCCAGCAGCTTGGTATCCTCAGATACGCAGTATTTT

size: -
V: TRBV2
D: TRBD1
J: TRBJ1-6
CDR3: CASSVSGGVSPLHF
DNA: TGTGCCAGCAGTGTTTCAGGGGGCGTTTCACCCCTCCACTTT

size: -
V: TRBV5-1
D: TRBD2
J: TRBJ2-3
CDR3: CASSFRGGASDTQYF
DNA: TGCGCCAGCAGCTTCCGCGGGGGGGCCTCAGATACGCAGTATTTT

size: -
V: TRBV6-1
D: TRBD1
J: TRBJ1-4
CDR3: CASSEVQGGKLFF
DNA: TGTGCCAGCAGTGAAGTGCAGGGGGGGAAACTGTTTTTT

size: -
V: TRBV30
D: TRBD1
J: TRBJ1-1
CDR3: CAWGQGATEAFF
DNA: TGTGCCTGGGGACAGGGGGCAACTGAAGCTTTCTTT

size: -
V: TRBV5-1
D: TRBD1
J: TRBJ1-2
CDR3: CASREPGGEGYTF
DNA: TGCGCCAGCAGAGAACCAGGGGGCGAGGGCTACACCTTC

size: once
V: TRBV19
D: -
J: TRBJ2-1
CDR3: CASSMQASEQFF
DNA: TGTGCCAGTAGTATGCAGGCCAGTGAGCAGTTCTTC

size: -
V: TRBV11-2
D: TRBD1
J: TRBJ2-7
CDR3: CASSLDRVYEQYF
DNA: TGTGCCAGCAGCCTAGACAGGGTCTACGAGCAGTACTTC

size: many
V: TRBV19
D: -
J: TRBJ2-2
CDR3: CASRPAAPGELFF
DNA: TGTGCCAGTAGGCCCGCGGCGCCCGGGGAGCTGTTTTTT

size: -
V: TRBV5-6
D: -
J: TRBJ1-2
CDR3: CASSSDRPDYGYTF
DNA: TGTGCCAGCAGCTCAGATCGACCCGACTATGGCTACACCTTC

size: -
V: TRBV6-5
D: -
J: TRBJ1-4
CDR3: CASGDGFRKKLFF
DNA: TGTGCCAGCGGCGACGGTTTTAGGAAAAAACTGTTTTTT

size: -
V: TRBV9
D: -
J: TRBJ2-5
CDR3: CASSVDGGETQYF
DNA: TGTGCCAGCAGCGTAGATGGGGGGGAGACCCAGTACTTC

size: -
V: TRBV6-5
D: -
J: TRBJ2-6
CDR3: CATSSGGSGANVLTF
DNA: TGTGCCACCTCGTCCGGCGGCTCTGGGGCCAACGTCCTGACTTTC

size: -
V: TRBV24-1
D: -
J: TRBJ2-5
CDR3: CATPQGETQYF
DNA: TGTGCCACCCCCCAGGGAGAGACCCAGTACTTC

size: -
V: TRBV3-1/TRBV3-2
D: TRBD2
J: TRBJ2-3
CDR3: CASSQTVLAGGRTDTQYF
DNA: TGTGCCAGCAGCCAAACGGTACTAGCGGGGGGGCGAACGGATACGCAGTATTTT

size: -
V: TRBV14
D: -
J: TRBJ1-1
CDR3: CASSQGWGHTEAFF
DNA: TGTGCCAGCAGCCAAGGATGGGGGCACACTGAAGCTTTCTTT

size: -
V: TRBV7-6
D: -
J: TRBJ1-4
CDR3: CASSWGSTHGDEKLFF
DNA: TGTGCCAGCAGCTGGGGGTCTACTCACGGGGATGAAAAACTGTTTTTT

size: -
V: TRBV11-3
D: TRBD2
J: TRBJ2-2
CDR3: CASSLGPTSGYTGELFF
DNA: TGTGCCAGCAGCTTAGGCCCGACTAGCGGATACACCGGGGAGCTGTTTTTT

size: -
V: TRBV20-1
D: -
J: TRBJ1-4
CDR3: CSAIDSRNEKLFF
DNA: TGCAGTGCTATTGACAGTAGAAATGAAAAACTGTTTTTT

size: -
V: TRBV28
D: TRBD1
J: TRBJ1-3
CDR3: CASHDRVVGNTIYF
DNA: TGTGCCAGCCACGACAGGGTGGTAGGAAACACCATATATTTT

size: -
V: TRBV4-2
D: -
J: TRBJ1-6
CDR3: CASSQDLGGDSPLHF
DNA: TGTGCCAGCAGCCAAGATCTTGGGGGCGATTCACCCCTCCACTTT

size: -
V: TRBV5-1
D: -
J: TRBJ2-7
CDR3: CASSSGTPSYEQYF
DNA: TGCGCCAGCAGCTCCGGGACACCTTCCTACGAGCAGTACTTC

size: -
V: TRBV7-6
D: -
J: TRBJ2-4
CDR3: CASSLGQENIQYF
DNA: TGTGCCAGCAGCCTAGGTCAGGAAAACATTCAGTACTTC

size: -
V: TRBV29-1
D: TRBD1
J: TRBJ2-1
CDR3: CRGADGTGDNEQFF
DNA: TGCAGGGGGGCTGACGGGACAGGGGACAATGAGCAGTTCTTC

size: -
V: TRBV27
D: -
J: TRBJ2-7
CDR3: CASSLTYKGTYEQYF
DNA: TGTGCCAGCAGTTTAACGTACAAGGGAACCTACGAGCAGTACTTC

size: -
V: TRBV6-5
D: -
J: TRBJ1-2
CDR3: CASRAQGIGWGYTF
DNA: TGTGCCAGCAGAGCCCAGGGGATTGGATGGGGCTACACCTTC

size: -
V: TRBV28
D: -
J: TRBJ2-3
CDR3: CALRDWQTDTQYF
DNA: TGTGCCCTGCGGGACTGGCAGACAGATACGCAGTATTTT

size: -
V: TRBV2
D: -
J: TRBJ1-1
CDR3: CASTVGVNTEAFF
DNA: TGTGCCAGCACCGTGGGGGTGAACACTGAAGCTTTCTTT

size: -
V: TRBV18
D: -
J: TRBJ1-3
CDR3: CASSQPGRISGNTIYF
DNA: TGTGCCAGCTCACAACCGGGACGAATCTCTGGAAACACCATATATTTT

size: -
V: TRBV19
D: TRBD2
J: TRBJ2-1
CDR3: CASSTKGGGPSYNEQFF
DNA: TGTGCCAGTAGTACGAAGGGCGGGGGGCCTTCCTACAATGAGCAGTTCTTC

size: -
V: TRBV7-9
D: TRBD1
J: TRBJ1-1
CDR3: CASSIDRGVEGTEAFF
DNA: TGTGCCAGCAGCATCGACAGGGGGGTCGAGGGGACTGAAGCTTTCTTT

size: -
V: TRBV18
D: -
J: TRBJ2-2
CDR3: CASSPSRGSLTGELFF
DNA: TGTGCCAGCTCACCATCCCGAGGCAGTTTAACCGGGGAGCTGTTTTTT

size: -
V: TRBV5-1
D: -
J: TRBJ1-4
CDR3: CASSLQGTNEKLFF
DNA: TGCGCCAGCAGTCTCCAGGGAACTAATGAAAAACTGTTTTTT

size: -
V: TRBV3-1/TRBV3-2
D: -
J: TRBJ2-3
CDR3: CASSLTYVAADTQYF
DNA: TGTGCCAGCAGTCTAACCTATGTAGCGGCAGATACGCAGTATTTT

size: -
V: TRBV19
D: -
J: TRBJ2-7
CDR3: CASSTLGVSYEQYF
DNA: TGTGCCAGTTCAACATTGGGGGTCTCCTACGAGCAGTACTTC

size: -
V: TRBV4-1
D: -
J: TRBJ2-7
CDR3: CASSESTRGAYEQYF
DNA: TGCGCCAGCAGCGAGTCCACAAGGGGGGCCTACGAGCAGTACTTC

size: -
V: TRBV29-1
D: -
J: TRBJ2-1
CDR3: CSVEDFRGRSYNEQFF
DNA: TGCAGCGTTGAAGATTTCAGGGGGAGGTCCTACAATGAGCAGTTCTTC

size: -
V: TRBV30
D: -
J: TRBJ1-5
CDR3: CAWSPGLGQPQHF
DNA: TGTGCCTGGTCTCCAGGTTTAGGTCAGCCCCAGCATTTT

size: -
V: TRBV5-6
D: -
J: TRBJ1-6
CDR3: CASSFGNSPLHF
DNA: TGTGCCAGCAGCTTTGGCAATTCACCCCTCCACTTT

size: -
V: TRBV18
D: -
J: TRBJ1-1
CDR3: CASSPRQNTEAFF
DNA: TGTGCCAGCTCACCCCGACAGAACACTGAAGCTTTCTTT

size: -
V: TRBV5-4
D: -
J: TRBJ2-5
CDR3: CASSLRGNQETQYF
DNA: TGTGCCAGCAGCTTGAGGGGAAACCAAGAGACCCAGTACTTC

size: -
V: TRBV3-1/TRBV3-2
D: -
J: TRBJ1-4
CDR3: CASSLVNEKLFF
DNA: TGTGCCAGCAGCCTGGTTAATGAAAAACTGTTTTTT

size: -
V: TRBV30
D: -
J: TRBJ1-5
CDR3: CAWSPDSNQPQHF
DNA: TGTGCCTGGAGTCCAGATAGCAATCAGCCCCAGCATTTT